These 7 T cell receptor beta chains came from one sample sequenced in a study of blood T cell repertoires in COVID-19. The table came from immunoSEQ multiplex PCR; TCRdb's copy has only in-frame clones and leaves some out. The data show about 200,000 clones, with 80% to 85% seen just once and roughly 6.9% held by the top ten. Sequencing was done on a sample of PBMCs or T cells enriched from blood (not recorded which). The receptors were sampled from a man in his forties who had recovered from COVID-19.

The CDR3 region is CASRPRDRGLDTQYF. In DNA form, the CDR3 reads TGTGCCAGCAGACCCCGGGACAGGGGTTTAGATACGCAGTATTTT. This chain uses TRBV7-8 with TRBJ2-3; 10 nucleotides match TRBD1. Trimming cost V 6 bases and J 5 bases; bases outside gene matches: 8. CDR1 and CDR2 from the germline V gene are SGHVS and FQNEAQ. CDR3 length: 15 residues. Full variable domain (remainder filled in from reference TRBV7-8 and TRBJ2-3): GAGVSQSPRYKVAKRGQDVALRCDPISGHVSLFWYQQALGQGPEFLTYFQNEAQLDKSGLPSDRFFAERPEGSVSTLKIQRTQQEDSAVYLCASRPRDRGLDTQYFGPGTRLTVL.

The V and J genes are TRBV19 and TRBJ1-5, with 7 bases lining up with TRBD1. Germline values: CDR1 LNHDA, CDR2 SQIVND (reference sequence). V dropped 2 bases and J dropped 2; count of bases not matched to a gene: 3. The CDR3 is made up of 15 amino acids. The CDR3: CASSIPGTGNQPQHF. The CDR3 DNA reads TGTGCCAGTAGTATACCCGGGACAGGCAATCAGCCCCAGCATTTT.

The genes are TRBV30 and TRBJ2-1, with D perhaps TRBD2 (5 bases). This CDR3 has 14 residues. CDR1 and CDR2 from the germline V gene are GTSNPN and SVGIG (reference sequence). V lost 4 bases, J lost 6 bases, and 16 bases lay in between. This chain's CDR3 is CAWNGLGGGNEQFF. CDR3 in DNA: TGTGCCTGGAATGGCCTCGGAGGTGGCAATGAGCAGTTCTTC. Based on the CDR3 plus reference TRBV30 and TRBJ2-1, the full variable domain is SQTIHQWPATLVQPVGSPLSLECTVEGTSNPNLYWYRQAAGRGLQLLFYSVGIGQISSEVPQNLSASRPQDRQFILSSKKLLLSDSGFYLCAWNGLGGGNEQFFGPGTRLTVL.

Judged by abundance, this clone is medium-sized. V and J are TRBV7-2 and TRBJ1-1, with TRBD1 matching over 7 bases. J lost 1 base, V lost 5 bases, and 4 bases had no gene match. This CDR3 contains 14 residues. Germline CDR1 and CDR2: SGHTA and FQGNSA. The CDR3 DNA follows: TGTGCCAGCAGCCCATACAGGGGGAACACTGAAGCTTTCTTT. It codes for CASSPYRGNTEAFF.

This chain joins TRBV12-3 or TRBV12-4 and TRBJ1-2; 7 bases line up with TRBD1. V lost 4 bases to trimming and J lost 3 bases; unmatched junction nucleotides: 2. This CDR3 has 13 amino acids. The CDR3 loop reads CASSWTGDYGYTF. In nucleotides, the CDR3 is TGTGCCAGCAGTTGGACAGGCGACTATGGCTACACCTTC.

The chain joins TRBV6-6 to TRBJ2-6; D gene uncertain. The germline gives CDR1 MNHNY, CDR2 SVGAGI (reference sequence). This CDR3 has 13 amino acids. Trimming removed 11 bases from V and 0 bases from J, with 8 bases in between. Here the CDR3 DNA reads TGTGCCCTGCTAAGCTCTGGGGCCAACGTCCTGACTTTC. As protein: CALLSSGANVLTF.

The chain recombines TRBV4-3 with TRBJ2-7; the match to TRBD1 covers 9 bases. Trimming at V came to 1 base and at J to 5 bases, leaving 6 bases not matched to a gene. This CDR3 region has 15 residues. Germline V gene lookup returns CDR1 LGHNA and CDR2 YSLEER. CDR3 DNA sequence: TGCGCCAGCAGCCAAGTTTACAGGGGGCTTAACGAGCAGTACTTC. The encoded protein is CASSQVYRGLNEQYF.